The 21 T cell receptor beta chains below all came from one sample that was sequenced in a study of blood T cell repertoires in COVID-19. Here immunoSEQ multiplex PCR was the method, and the copy in TCRdb shows in-frame clones only, minus some. The data hold 150,000 to 200,000 clones, with over 75% observed a single time. Sequenced: PBMCs or T cells enriched from blood (not recorded which). These receptor sequences come from a man in his fifties or sixties who had recovered from COVID-19.

The chain uses TRBV9 and TRBJ1-1; TRBD1 matches 9 bases. J was trimmed by 0 bases and V by 4 bases; bases with no gene match: 7. This CDR3 has 16 residues. Germline assignment: CDR1 SGDLS and CDR2 YYNGEE. The CDR3 loop reads CASSPRDRAMNTEAFF. The CDR3, as DNA: TGTGCCAGCAGCCCACGGGACAGGGCCATGAACACTGAAGCTTTCTTT. Complete variable domain (other parts from reference TRBV9 and TRBJ1-1): DSGVTQTPKHLITATGQRVTLRCSPRSGDLSVYWYQQSLDQGLQFLIQYYNGEERAKGNILERFSAQQFPDLHSELNLSSLELGDSALYFCASSPRDRAMNTEAFFGQGTRLTVV.

This clone was detected only a few times. The rearrangement joins TRBV13 to TRBJ2-7; 11 nucleotides match TRBD2. CDR1 is PRHDT, CDR2 FYEKMQ, per germline (reference sequence). The CDR3 spans 18 residues. V shed 4 bases, J shed 4 bases, and the junction held 15 bases outside the gene matches. CDR3 residues: CASSSPRGLAGGPYEQYF. Here the CDR3 DNA reads TGTGCCAGCAGCTCCCCGAGAGGGTTAGCGGGAGGGCCTTACGAGCAGTACTTC. Together with reference TRBV13 and TRBJ2-7, the CDR3 gives the full variable domain: AAGVIQSPRHLIKEKRETATLKCYPIPRHDTVYWYQQGPGQDPQFLISFYEKMQSDKGSIPDRFSAQQFSDYHSELNMSSLELGDSALYFCASSSPRGLAGGPYEQYFGPGTRLTVT.

The chain carries TRBV2 and TRBJ1-5; no definite D call. Trimming stripped 7 bases from V and 2 bases from J, with 15 bases between. Germline loops: CDR1 SNHLY, CDR2 FYNNEI. There are 15 residues in the CDR3. DNA of the CDR3: TGTGCCAGCACCCTTAGCAGAACTGGCAATCAGCCCCAGCATTTT. This translates into CASTLSRTGNQPQHF.

The V call is TRBV6-1, the J call TRBJ1-5; D unclear. The V gene lost 6 bases and the J gene lost 6 bases, with 12 bases spanning the gap. The germline V gene encodes CDR1 MNHNS and CDR2 SASEGT. CDR3 length: 13 amino acids. CDR3 sequence: CASRLLSPQPQHF. The DNA for the CDR3 is TGTGCCAGCAGACTTCTTTCTCCTCAGCCCCAGCATTTT.

This clone has more than one count but fewer than ten. The rearrangement joins TRBV5-5 to TRBJ1-4; unclear D gene. Trimming stripped 0 bases from V and 6 bases from J, with 12 bases between. Germline V gene lookup returns CDR1 SGHKS and CDR2 YYEKEE (reference sequence). The CDR3 covers 15 residues. Here the CDR3 DNA reads TGTGCCAGCAGCTTGGCCCCCGGGTTAGATGAAAAACTGTTTTTT. Translation gives CASSLAPGLDEKLFF.

V gene TRBV6-5 combines with J gene TRBJ1-5; 7 bases line up with TRBD1. The CDR3 contains 13 residues. Germline V gene lookup returns CDR1 MNHEY and CDR2 SVGAGI. V gave up 6 bases and J gave up 6 bases; unmatched junction bases: 5. The CDR3 spells CASRDRAGQPQHF. CDR3 DNA sequence: TGTGCCAGCAGAGACAGGGCTGGTCAGCCCCAGCATTTT.

The rearrangement links TRBV5-6 to TRBJ1-2; a weak D match, TRBD1 (6 bases). Trimming stripped 1 base from V and 3 bases from J, with 13 bases between. The germline V gene has CDR1 SGHDT and CDR2 YYEEEE. The CDR3 covers 15 residues. CDR3 amino acids: CASSLFMGADYGYTF. CDR3 bases: TGTGCCAGCAGCTTGTTTATGGGGGCTGACTATGGCTACACCTTC.

CDR3 residues: CASSYPSGQGGEAFF. The CDR3 DNA is TGTGCCAGCAGTTACCCTTCGGGACAGGGCGGGGAAGCTTTCTTT. The chain recombines TRBV6-6 with TRBJ1-1; 9 bases match TRBD1. The CDR3 spans 15 residues. Germline V gene sequence: CDR1 MNHNY, CDR2 SVGAGI (reference sequence). Trimming removed 2 bases from V and 8 bases from J; junction bases left unmatched: 9.

The genes are TRBV18 and TRBJ2-3; 10 bases line up with TRBD2. Germline values: CDR1 KGHSH, CDR2 LQKENI. V dropped 6 bases and J dropped 0; count of bases not matched to a gene: 9. The CDR3 is 17 amino acids. The CDR3 protein is CASSPSLAGISTDTQYF. CDR3 nucleotide sequence: TGTGCCAGCTCCCCTTCACTAGCGGGGATTAGCACAGATACGCAGTATTTT.

The chain has TRBV24-1 and TRBJ2-5; 7 bases align to TRBD2. Looked up from germline, CDR1 is KGHDR and CDR2 is SFDVKD. V lost 4 bases to trimming and J lost 3 bases; unmatched junction nucleotides: 13. The CDR3 runs 17 residues. In nucleotides, the CDR3 is TGTGCCACCAGTGACCCTCGGGCGAGCGGGGACGAAGAGACCCAGTACTTC. This sequence encodes CATSDPRASGDEETQYF.

The chain carries TRBV28 and TRBJ2-4, with D possibly TRBD2 on 6 matching bases. V was trimmed by 7 bases and J by 7 bases, leaving 11 bases between them. The germline CDR1 and CDR2 sequences are MDHEN and SYDVKM. This CDR3 region has 12 residues. The CDR3: CASTTGGNIQYF. CDR3 DNA sequence: TGTGCCAGCACCACCGGGGGTAACATTCAGTACTTC. Supplemented by reference TRBV28 and TRBJ2-4, the full variable domain reads DVKVTQSSRYLVKRTGEKVFLECVQDMDHENMFWYRQDPGLGLRLIYFSYDVKMKEKGDIPEGYSVSREKKERFSLILESASTNQTSMYLCASTTGGNIQYFGAGTRLSVL.

V gene TRBV6-1 combines with J gene TRBJ1-2; 9 bases align to TRBD1. V shed 2 bases, J shed 4 bases, and the junction held 5 bases outside the gene matches. The germline V gene has CDR1 MNHNS and CDR2 SASEGT. CDR3 length equals 15 residues. CDR3 region: CASSESPGQGYGYTF. The CDR3 DNA reads TGTGCCAGCAGTGAAAGTCCGGGACAGGGCTATGGCTACACCTTC.

The chain carries TRBV19 and TRBJ1-1; 8 bases match TRBD1. Germline CDR1 reads LNHDA; CDR2 reads SQIVND (reference sequence). J gave up 1 base and V 3 bases, and 10 bases lay outside the gene matches. CDR3 length: 17 amino acids. The CDR3 region has the DNA TGTGCCAGTAGTATTTATCAGGGGGCTCCGAGGAACACTGAAGCTTTCTTT. Its translation is CASSIYQGAPRNTEAFF.

In this sample, this clone turned up a few times. V and J are TRBV29-1 and TRBJ1-2, with D perhaps TRBD1 (5 bases). Trimming shortened V by 0 bases and J by 4 bases, and 12 bases separated the two germline ends. Germline CDR1 and CDR2: SQVTM and ANQGSEA. This CDR3 region has 14 residues. DNA of the CDR3: TGCAGCGTTGAAGAAGGGGTGGGGATCTATGGCTACACCTTC. Translated: CSVEEGVGIYGYTF.

The chain links TRBV5-1 to TRBJ2-3, with D maybe TRBD1 (5 bases). V lost 1 base to trimming and J lost 3 bases, with 18 bases between them. Germline CDR1 SGHRS, CDR2 YFSETQ. This CDR3 comprises 17 residues. The CDR3 loop reads CASSLNPLARQTDTQYF. CDR3 DNA: TGCGCCAGCAGCTTGAATCCACTCGCGAGACAGACAGATACGCAGTATTTT.

This clone has only a few counts. The rearrangement joins TRBV28 to TRBJ2-1; no clear D. Deletions cut 5 bases from V and 0 bases from J, with 11 bases between. Germline loops: CDR1 MDHEN, CDR2 SYDVKM. The CDR3 totals 15 residues. CDR3: CASSIENASYNEQFF. The CDR3 nucleotides are TGTGCCAGCAGTATCGAGAATGCCTCCTACAATGAGCAGTTCTTC.

J is TRBJ2-5 and V is TRBV24-1; TRBD1 aligns across 8 bases. Germline V CDR1 and CDR2: KGHDR, SFDVKD. V lost 7 bases and J lost 2; bases outside the gene matches: 2. CDR3 length equals 13 residues. CDR3 loop: CATSGTGQETQYF. The CDR3 nucleotides are TGTGCCACCAGCGGGACAGGACAAGAGACCCAGTACTTC.

Here the CDR3 DNA reads TGTGCCACCAGTGAGGCCGGGACAGGGGAGGACATTCAGTACTTC. Encoded protein: CATSEAGTGEDIQYF. The chain links TRBV24-1 to TRBJ2-4, with 10 bases lining up with TRBD1. V shed 4 bases, J shed 8 bases, and the junction held 7 bases outside the gene matches. CDR3 size: 15 residues. Germline CDR1 KGHDR, CDR2 SFDVKD.

This chain joins TRBV2 and TRBJ2-7; TRBD1 might be the D (5 bases). The CDR3 length is 15 residues. Trimming left V 4 bases short and J 0 bases short, with 13 bases between. The germline CDR1 and CDR2 sequences are SNHLY and FYNNEI. Here the CDR3 DNA reads TGTGCCAGCAGTGGGGCAGGGCCAAGCTCCTACGAGCAGTACTTC. It encodes CASSGAGPSSYEQYF.

The genes are TRBV7-6 and TRBJ1-5, with a possible D match to TRBD1 (5 bases). Trimming pared 5 bases from V and 7 bases from J, leaving 18 bases between. Germline CDR1 is SGHVS and CDR2 is FNYEAQ. This CDR3 is 15 amino acids long. The CDR3 nucleotides are TGTGCCAGCAGCCTTACGGATCAGGGCAGGCAGCCCCAGCATTTT. It codes for CASSLTDQGRQPQHF.

The chain joins TRBV4-1 to TRBJ1-2, with TRBD1 matching 9 bases. Germline values: CDR1 MGHRA, CDR2 YSYEKL. The CDR3 has 14 amino acids. V gave up 1 base and J gave up 8 bases; unmatched junction bases: 5. The CDR3 is CASSQAGTGRGYTF. CDR3 in DNA: TGCGCCAGCAGCCAAGCCGGGACAGGGCGAGGCTACACCTTC.